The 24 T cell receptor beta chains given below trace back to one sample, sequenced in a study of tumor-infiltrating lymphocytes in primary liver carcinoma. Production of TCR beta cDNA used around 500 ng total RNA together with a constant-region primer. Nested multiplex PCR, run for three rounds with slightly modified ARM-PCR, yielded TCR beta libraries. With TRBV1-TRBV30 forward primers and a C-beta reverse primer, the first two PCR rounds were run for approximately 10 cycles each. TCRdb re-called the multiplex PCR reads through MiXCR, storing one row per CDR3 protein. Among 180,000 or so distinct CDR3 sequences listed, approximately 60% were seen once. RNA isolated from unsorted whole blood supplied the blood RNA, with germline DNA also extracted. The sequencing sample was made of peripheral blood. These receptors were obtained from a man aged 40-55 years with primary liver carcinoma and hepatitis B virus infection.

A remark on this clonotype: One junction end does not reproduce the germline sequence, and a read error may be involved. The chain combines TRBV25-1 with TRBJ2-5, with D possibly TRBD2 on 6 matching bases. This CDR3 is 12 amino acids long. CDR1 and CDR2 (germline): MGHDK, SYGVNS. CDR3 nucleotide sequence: TGTGCCAGTCGACTAGGAACGGCAATCCAGCACTTC. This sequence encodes CASRLGTAIQHF.

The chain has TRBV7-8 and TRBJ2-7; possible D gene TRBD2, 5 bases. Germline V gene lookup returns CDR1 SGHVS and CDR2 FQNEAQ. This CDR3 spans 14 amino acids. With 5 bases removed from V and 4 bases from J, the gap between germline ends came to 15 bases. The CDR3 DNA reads TGTGCCAGCAGCCGCGCCGGACTTCCTTACGAGCAGTACTTC. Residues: CASSRAGLPYEQYF. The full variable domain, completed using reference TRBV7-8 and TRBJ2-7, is GAGVSQSPRYKVAKRGQDVALRCDPISGHVSLFWYQQALGQGPEFLTYFQNEAQLDKSGLPSDRFFAERPEGSVSTLKIQRTQQEDSAVYLCASSRAGLPYEQYFGPGTRLTVT.

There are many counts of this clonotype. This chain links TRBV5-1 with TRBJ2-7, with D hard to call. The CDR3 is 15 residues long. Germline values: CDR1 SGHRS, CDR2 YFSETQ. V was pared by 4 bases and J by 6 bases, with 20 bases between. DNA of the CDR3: TGCGCCAGCAGCCCCTCGACCCTACTGGTGGGCGAGCAGTACTTC. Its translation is CASSPSTLLVGEQYF.

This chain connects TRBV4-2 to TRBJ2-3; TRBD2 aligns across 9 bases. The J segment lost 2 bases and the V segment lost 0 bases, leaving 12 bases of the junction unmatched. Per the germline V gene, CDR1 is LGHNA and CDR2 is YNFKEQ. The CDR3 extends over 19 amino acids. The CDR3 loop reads CASSQEGAGGPIITDTQYF. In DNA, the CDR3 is TGTGCCAGCAGCCAAGAAGGAGCGGGAGGCCCAATAATCACAGATACGCAGTATTTT.

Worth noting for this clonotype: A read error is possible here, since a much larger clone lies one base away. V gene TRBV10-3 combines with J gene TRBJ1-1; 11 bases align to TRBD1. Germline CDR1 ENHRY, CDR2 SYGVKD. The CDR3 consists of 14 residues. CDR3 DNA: TGTGCCATCAGTGGGGACAGGGGGAACACTGAAACTTTCTTT. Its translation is CAISGDRGNTETFF.

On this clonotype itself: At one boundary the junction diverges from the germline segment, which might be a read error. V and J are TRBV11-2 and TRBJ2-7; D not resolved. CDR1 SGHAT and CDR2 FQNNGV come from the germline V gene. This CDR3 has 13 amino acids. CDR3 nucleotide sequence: TGTGCCAGCAGCCTAGATCGTGGGTTGGGGCAGTACTTC. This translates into CASSLDRGLGQYF.

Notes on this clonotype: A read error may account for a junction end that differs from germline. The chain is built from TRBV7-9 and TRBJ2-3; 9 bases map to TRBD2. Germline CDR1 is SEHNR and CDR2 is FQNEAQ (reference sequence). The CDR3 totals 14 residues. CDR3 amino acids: CASTVAGAKDTHYF. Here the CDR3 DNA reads TGTGCCAGCACCGTAGCGGGAGCGAAAGATACGCACTATTTT.

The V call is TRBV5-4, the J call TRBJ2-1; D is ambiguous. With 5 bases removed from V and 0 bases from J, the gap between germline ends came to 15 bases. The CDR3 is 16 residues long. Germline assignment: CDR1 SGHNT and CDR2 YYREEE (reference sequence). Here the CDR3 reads CASSPGGLSSYNEQFF. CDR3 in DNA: TGTGCCAGCAGTCCAGGCGGCCTCAGCTCCTACAATGAGCAGTTCTTC. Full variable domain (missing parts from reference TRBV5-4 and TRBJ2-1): ETGVTQSPTHLIKTRGQQVTLRCSSQSGHNTVSWYQQALGQGPQFIFQYYREEENGRGNFPPRFSGLQFPNYSSELNVNALELDDSALYLCASSPGGLSSYNEQFFGPGTRLTVL.

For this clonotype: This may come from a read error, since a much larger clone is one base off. The CDR3, as DNA: TGTGCCTGCAGTGTAGGGGGGGATACGCAGTATTTT. It is translated as CACSVGGDTQYF. The V gene is TRBV12-3 or TRBV12-4, the J gene TRBJ2-3; D may correspond to TRBD1 or TRBD2 (6 bases each). The CDR3 totals 12 residues.

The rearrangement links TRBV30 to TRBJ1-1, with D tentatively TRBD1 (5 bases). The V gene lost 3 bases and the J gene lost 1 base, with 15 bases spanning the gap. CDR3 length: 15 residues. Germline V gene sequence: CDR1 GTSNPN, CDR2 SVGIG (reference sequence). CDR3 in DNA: TGTGCCTGGAGCTTCCTCGGGGCAGAGAACACTGAAGCTTTCTTT. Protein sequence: CAWSFLGAENTEAFF. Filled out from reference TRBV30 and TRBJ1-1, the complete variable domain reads SQTIHQWPATLVQPVGSPLSLECTVEGTSNPNLYWYRQAAGRGLQLLFYSVGIGQISSEVPQNLSASRPQDRQFILSSKKLLLSDSGFYLCAWSFLGAENTEAFFGQGTRLTVV.

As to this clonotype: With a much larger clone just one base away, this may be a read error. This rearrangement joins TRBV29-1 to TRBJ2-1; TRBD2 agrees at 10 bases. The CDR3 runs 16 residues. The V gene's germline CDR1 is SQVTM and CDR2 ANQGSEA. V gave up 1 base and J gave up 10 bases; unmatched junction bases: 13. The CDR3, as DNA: TGCAGCGTTGAAGTGGGGCCTAGCGGGAGAACGAAGGAGCAGTTCTTC. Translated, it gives CSVEVGPSGRTKEQFF.

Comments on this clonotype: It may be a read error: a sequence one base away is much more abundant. The CDR3 loop is CSVGAGIFNEQFF. In DNA form, the CDR3 reads TGCAGCGTTGGAGCGGGGATCTTCAATGAGCAGTTCTTC. The rearrangement uses TRBV29-1 and TRBJ2-1; 7 nucleotides match TRBD2. J was trimmed by 6 bases and V by 4 bases; bases with no gene match: 6. This CDR3 is built from 13 residues. Germline V gene sequence: CDR1 SQVTM, CDR2 ANQGSEA.

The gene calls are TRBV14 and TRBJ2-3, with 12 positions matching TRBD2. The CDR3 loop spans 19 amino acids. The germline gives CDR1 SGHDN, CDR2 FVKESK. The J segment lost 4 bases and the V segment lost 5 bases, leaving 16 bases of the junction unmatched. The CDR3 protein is CASSSASGRATVGSDTQYF. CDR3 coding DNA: TGTGCCAGCAGCTCCGCTAGCGGGAGGGCCACCGTCGGCTCAGATACGCAGTATTTT. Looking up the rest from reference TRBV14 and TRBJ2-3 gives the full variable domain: EAGVTQFPSHSVIEKGQTVTLRCDPISGHDNLYWYRRVMGKEIKFLLHFVKESKQDESGMPNNRFLAERTGGTYSTLKVQPAELEDSGVYFCASSSASGRATVGSDTQYFGPGTRLTVL.

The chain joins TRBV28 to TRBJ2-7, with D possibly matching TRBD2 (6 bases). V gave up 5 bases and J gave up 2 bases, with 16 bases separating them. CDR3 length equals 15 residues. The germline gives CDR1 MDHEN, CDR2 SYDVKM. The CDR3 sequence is CASSVPGLKTYEQYF. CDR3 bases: TGTGCCAGCAGTGTGCCGGGACTGAAGACCTACGAGCAGTACTTC.

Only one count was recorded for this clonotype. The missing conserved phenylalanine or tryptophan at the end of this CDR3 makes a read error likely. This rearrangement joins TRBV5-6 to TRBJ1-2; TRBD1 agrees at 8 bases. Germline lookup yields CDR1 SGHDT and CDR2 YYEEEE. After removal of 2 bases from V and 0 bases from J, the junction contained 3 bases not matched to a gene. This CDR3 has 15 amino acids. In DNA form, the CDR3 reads TGTGCCAGCAGCTTCGGACAGGGAGCTAACTATGGCTACACCTAC. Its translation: CASSFGQGANYGYTY.

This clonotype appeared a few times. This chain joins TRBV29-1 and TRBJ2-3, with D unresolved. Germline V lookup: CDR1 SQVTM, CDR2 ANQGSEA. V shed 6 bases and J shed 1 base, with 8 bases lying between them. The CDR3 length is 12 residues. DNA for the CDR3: TGCAGCGTGCAAGGAGGCACAGATACGCAGTATTTT. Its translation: CSVQGGTDTQYF.

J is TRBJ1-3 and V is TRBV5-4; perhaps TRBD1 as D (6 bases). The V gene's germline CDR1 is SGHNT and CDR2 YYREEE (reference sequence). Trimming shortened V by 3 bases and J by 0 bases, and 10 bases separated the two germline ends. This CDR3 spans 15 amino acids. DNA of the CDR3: TGTGCCAGCAGCTCCAGGGGAGCCTCTGGAAACACCATATATTTT. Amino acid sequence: CASSSRGASGNTIYF.

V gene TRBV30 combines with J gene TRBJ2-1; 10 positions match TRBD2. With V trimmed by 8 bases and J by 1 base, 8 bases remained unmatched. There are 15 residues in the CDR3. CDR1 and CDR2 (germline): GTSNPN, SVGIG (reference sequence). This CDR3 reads CAQTSSGRSYNEQFF. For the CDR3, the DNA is TGTGCCCAAACCTCTAGCGGGAGATCCTACAATGAGCAGTTCTTC.

The CDR3 nucleotides are TGTGCCGAACAGGGCCAACAGGGGGCCCCTCTCGACGAGCAGTACTTC. Translation gives CAEQGQQGAPLDEQYF. The gene calls are TRBV6-7 and TRBJ2-7; 9 bases match TRBD1. TRBV6-7 is an ORF for which the function is uncertain. The CDR3 totals 16 residues. J lost 5 bases, V lost 11 bases, and 19 bases had no gene match.

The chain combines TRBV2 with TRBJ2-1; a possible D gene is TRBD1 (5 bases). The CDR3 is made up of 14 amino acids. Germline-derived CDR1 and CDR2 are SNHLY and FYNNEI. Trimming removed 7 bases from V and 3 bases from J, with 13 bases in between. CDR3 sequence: CASIFQGGYNEQFF. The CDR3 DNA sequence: TGTGCCAGCATTTTCCAGGGCGGCTACAATGAGCAGTTCTTC.

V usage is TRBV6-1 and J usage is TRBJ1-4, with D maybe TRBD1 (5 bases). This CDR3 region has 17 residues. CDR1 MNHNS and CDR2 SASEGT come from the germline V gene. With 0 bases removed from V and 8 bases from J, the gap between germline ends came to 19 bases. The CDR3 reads CASSEAVLRQGGEKLFF. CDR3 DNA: TGTGCCAGCAGTGAAGCGGTACTACGTCAGGGTGGAGAAAAACTGTTTTTT.

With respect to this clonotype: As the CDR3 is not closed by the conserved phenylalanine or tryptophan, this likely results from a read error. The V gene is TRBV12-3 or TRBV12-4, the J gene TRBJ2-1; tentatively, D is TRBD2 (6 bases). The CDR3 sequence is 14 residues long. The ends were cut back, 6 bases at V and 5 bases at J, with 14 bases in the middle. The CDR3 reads CASSPRDSDNEQFI. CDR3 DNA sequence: TGTGCCAGCAGCCCCCGGGACTCTGACAATGAGCAGTTCATC.

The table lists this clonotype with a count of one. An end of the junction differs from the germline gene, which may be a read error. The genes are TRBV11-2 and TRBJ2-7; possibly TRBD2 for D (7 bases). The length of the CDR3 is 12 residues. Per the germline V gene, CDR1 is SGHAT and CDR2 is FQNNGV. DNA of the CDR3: TGTGCCAGCATCCCGGGGGGCTACGAGCAGCACTTC. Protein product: CASIPGGYEQHF. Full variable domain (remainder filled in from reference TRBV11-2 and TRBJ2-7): EAGVAQSPRYKIIEKRQSVAFWCNPISGHATLYWYQQILGQGPKLLIQFQNNGVVDDSQLPKDRFSAERLKGVDSTLKIQPAKLEDSAVYLCASIPGGYEQHFGPGTRLTVT.

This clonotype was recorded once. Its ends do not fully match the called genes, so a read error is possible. In DNA form, the CDR3 reads TGTGCCAACAGCCAAGAAAGGGGGCAGAATTCACCCCTCCACTTT. Translation: CANSQERGQNSPLHF. The chain has TRBV4-2 and TRBJ1-6, with 7 bases lining up with TRBD1. The CDR3 is 15 amino acids. Germline V gene lookup returns CDR1 LGHNA and CDR2 YNFKEQ.